The rows below give T cell receptor beta chains drawn from one sample of a study of T cells after somatic rescue of genetic block. Clones were read by immunoSEQ multiplex PCR, and TCRdb kept only the in-frame ones, dropping some. The sample has 85,000 to 90,000 clones, more than 80% seen once. The sample was peripheral blood mononuclear cells (PBMCs). These receptors all come from a woman younger than 30. The CDR3 runs from the conserved cysteine through the conserved F or W. The D gene is left open where the match is weak. Size is stated for part of the rows, as once, few or many counts, or as a class when the clone is expanded.

d_call	v_call	j_call	clone_size	cdr3_aa	cdr3_nt
TRBD1	TRBV27	TRBJ1-3	NA	CASSSAQGGAVGNTIYF	TGTGCCAGCAGTTCCGCTCAGGGGGGTGCAGTCGGAAACACCATATATTTT
NA	TRBV28	TRBJ1-4	NA	CASRATNEKLFF	TGTGCCAGCAGGGCAACTAATGAAAAACTGTTTTTT
NA	TRBV11-3	TRBJ1-3	NA	CASSGAGGNTIYF	TGTGCCAGCAGCGGGGCGGGTGGAAACACCATATATTTT
TRBD2	TRBV25-1	TRBJ2-5	NA	CASSEYKPGGETQYF	TGTGCCAGCAGTGAATATAAGCCGGGGGGGGAGACCCAGTACTTC
TRBD2	TRBV2	TRBJ2-5	NA	CASSPSGRASNEGQYF	TGTGCCAGCAGCCCCAGCGGGAGGGCCTCGAACGAGGGCCAGTACTTC
NA	TRBV5-4	TRBJ2-2	NA	CASSPGTGELFF	TGTGCCAGCAGCCCGGGGACAGGGGAGCTGTTTTTT
NA	TRBV5-1	TRBJ2-2	NA	CASSLAGGLNTGELFF	TGCGCCAGCAGCTTGGCCGGGGGGCTCAACACCGGGGAGCTGTTTTTT
NA	TRBV10-3	TRBJ2-7	NA	CAISEGRLQGTYEQYF	TGTGCCATCAGTGAGGGGAGGTTACAGGGTACGTACGAGCAGTACTTC
NA	TRBV6-6	TRBJ1-3	NA	CASSQTQGLGNTIYF	TGTGCCAGCAGTCAGACACAGGGTTTGGGAAACACCATATATTTT
NA	TRBV28	TRBJ2-7	NA	CASSLASSYEQYF	TGTGCCAGCAGTTTGGCGTCCTCCTACGAGCAGTACTTC
TRBD1	TRBV5-4	TRBJ1-5	NA	CASSTGTDNQPQHF	TGTGCCAGCAGCACCGGGACAGACAATCAGCCCCAGCATTTT
NA	TRBV25-1	TRBJ1-1	NA	CASSDGLNTEAFF	TGTGCCAGCAGTGACGGCTTGAACACTGAAGCTTTCTTT
TRBD2	TRBV27	TRBJ2-2	NA	CASSPREVLTGELFF	TGTGCCAGCAGTCCCCGGGAGGTGCTCACCGGGGAGCTGTTTTTT
NA	TRBV15	TRBJ1-1	NA	CATSRWKAPGTEAFF	TGTGCCACCAGCAGGTGGAAGGCCCCCGGCACTGAAGCTTTCTTT
TRBD2	TRBV5-1	TRBJ2-1	NA	CASSVAGDSYNEQFF	TGCGCCAGCAGCGTAGCGGGAGACTCCTACAATGAGCAGTTCTTC
TRBD2	TRBV18	TRBJ2-5	NA	CASAQGLAGLGPQETQYF	TGTGCCAGCGCACAGGGACTAGCGGGACTGGGGCCTCAAGAGACCCAGTACTTC
NA	TRBV28	TRBJ2-4	NA	CATTGWGLAQYF	TGTGCCACCACAGGGTGGGGGTTGGCTCAGTACTTC
TRBD1	TRBV5-5	TRBJ1-5	NA	CASSSTFRDRVISEPQHF	TGTGCCAGCAGTTCTACCTTCCGGGACAGGGTCATATCGGAGCCCCAGCATTTT
TRBD2	TRBV2	TRBJ2-3	NA	CASRRTSGIGDTQYF	TGTGCCAGCAGGAGGACTAGCGGGATAGGAGATACGCAGTATTTT
NA	TRBV28	TRBJ1-2	NA	CASTQTGFNYGYTF	TGTGCCAGCACCCAAACAGGTTTTAACTATGGCTACACCTTC
TRBD1	TRBV19	TRBJ1-2	NA	CASSIQTGVGYGYTF	TGTGCCAGTAGTATCCAAACAGGGGTCGGCTATGGCTACACCTTC
NA	TRBV5-1	TRBJ1-3	once	CASSLEGWTSSSGNTIYF	TGCGCCAGCAGCTTGGAGGGTTGGACATCCTCCTCTGGAAACACCATATATTTT
TRBD2	TRBV5-4	TRBJ2-1	NA	CASASSGSGFEQFF	TGTGCCAGCGCGTCGAGCGGGAGTGGGTTTGAGCAGTTCTTC
NA	TRBV6-5	TRBJ1-6	once	CASNSGQLRGSPLHF	TGTGCCAGCAACTCTGGACAGCTCAGGGGTTCACCCCTCCACTTT
NA	TRBV5-1	TRBJ1-1	NA	CASSLQGGMNTEAFF	TGCGCCAGCAGCTTGCAGGGCGGCATGAACACTGAAGCTTTCTTT
NA	TRBV4-1	TRBJ1-4	once	CASSQEGRGTEKLFF	TGCGCCAGCAGCCAAGAAGGAAGAGGGACTGAAAAACTGTTTTTT
NA	TRBV11-2	TRBJ1-1	NA	CASSLGQSLKAFF	TGTGCCAGCAGCTTAGGGCAGAGCCTGAAAGCTTTCTTT
NA	TRBV28	TRBJ1-2	NA	CASSFLDGYTF	TGTGCCAGCAGTTTTCTCGATGGCTACACCTTC
NA	TRBV7-2	TRBJ1-2	NA	CASSLGVDGEVEGYTF	TGTGCCAGCAGCTTAGGTGTCGACGGAGAGGTAGAAGGCTACACCTTC
TRBD1	TRBV28	TRBJ1-5	NA	CASSTQGGNQPQHF	TGTGCCAGCAGTACGCAGGGGGGCAATCAGCCCCAGCATTTT
NA	TRBV27	TRBJ2-7	NA	CASSLSRVYEQYF	TGTGCCAGCAGTTTGTCCAGGGTCTACGAGCAGTACTTC
NA	TRBV5-4	TRBJ2-1	NA	CASSFFASNEQFF	TGTGCCAGCAGCTTCTTTGCTAGCAATGAGCAGTTCTTC
TRBD1	TRBV27	TRBJ2-7	NA	CASSLRGTVSYEQYF	TGTGCCAGCAGTTTACGAGGGACAGTGAGCTACGAGCAGTACTTC
NA	TRBV12-5	TRBJ2-5	NA	CASVQTRPRETQYF	TGTGCTAGTGTGCAGACTAGACCACGAGAGACCCAGTACTTC
NA	TRBV27	TRBJ1-4	NA	CASSPPNEKLFF	TGTGCCAGCAGTCCCCCAAATGAAAAACTGTTTTTT
NA	TRBV19	TRBJ1-3	NA	CASSPTSGDRNTIYF	TGTGCCAGTAGTCCCACGAGCGGGGATCGAAACACCATATATTTT
TRBD1	TRBV11-1	TRBJ2-4	NA	CASSLVQGAAIQYF	TGTGCCAGCAGCTTAGTGCAGGGGGCTGCCATTCAGTACTTC
NA	TRBV7-8	TRBJ1-3	few	CASSLGGATPIDSTGNTIYF	TGTGCCAGCAGCTTAGGCGGGGCGACCCCGATCGATTCGACTGGAAACACCATATATTTT